The 16 T cell receptor beta chains below were found in one sample sequenced in a study of blood T cell repertoires in COVID-19. Libraries were prepared by immunoSEQ multiplex PCR; TCRdb keeps only in-frame clonotypes and omits some of them. The data show hundreds of thousands of clones, 85% to 90% seen once. Sequenced sample: peripheral blood. The receptor source for this set is a woman aged 45-65 years with COVID-19, enrolled during active disease.

This chain uses TRBV11-2 with TRBJ2-1; 7 bases are a match to TRBD2. Germline V gene lookup returns CDR1 SGHAT and CDR2 FQNNGV. Germline trimming cut 1 base from V and 8 bases from J; bases unmatched to any gene: 8. The CDR3 extends over 15 amino acids. Here the CDR3 reads CASSLAVGGFDEQFF. CDR3 DNA: TGTGCCAGCAGCTTAGCGGTGGGAGGGTTTGATGAGCAGTTCTTC.

This rearrangement joins TRBV29-1 to TRBJ2-1; the D gene is possibly TRBD2 (5 bases). The V and J ends lost 7 bases and 10 bases respectively, with 20 bases between them. The CDR3 covers 13 residues. Germline assignment: CDR1 SQVTM and CDR2 ANQGSEA. In DNA, the CDR3 is TGCAGCGCCCGATGGACTTTGTCGGGAGAGCAGTTCTTC. Translation gives CSARWTLSGEQFF.

This clone has just a few counts. This chain joins TRBV7-8 and TRBJ2-7; 7 nucleotides agree with TRBD1. There are 14 residues in the CDR3. The junction had 8 bases not matched to a gene; V was cut back by 3 bases and J by 6 bases. Germline V gene sequence: CDR1 SGHVS, CDR2 FQNEAQ. The CDR3 is CASSLTGWVREQYF. The CDR3 DNA follows: TGTGCCAGCAGCTTGACAGGGTGGGTGCGCGAGCAGTACTTC.

In DNA, the CDR3 is TGTGCCAGCAGTGAATATGCCGGGACAGGGCTTGACGGCTACACCTTC. Protein product: CASSEYAGTGLDGYTF. V gene TRBV25-1 combines with J gene TRBJ1-2; 9 bases fit TRBD1. CDR3 length: 16 residues. The junction had 10 bases not matched to a gene; V was cut back by 0 bases and J by 8 bases. Per the germline V gene, CDR1 is MGHDK and CDR2 is SYGVNS.

The chain combines TRBV18 with TRBJ1-1; D perhaps matches TRBD1 (6 bases). The CDR3 runs 13 residues. Germline CDR1 reads KGHSH; CDR2 reads LQKENI. Trimming left V 8 bases short and J 5 bases short, with 15 bases between. Here the CDR3 reads CASHRRGRTEAFF. The CDR3 DNA follows: TGTGCCAGCCACCGGCGGGGGCGGACTGAAGCTTTCTTT.

The chain is built from TRBV7-2 and TRBJ2-6; D is unresolved. The CDR3 is 16 residues long. V gave up 10 bases and J gave up 0 bases, with 16 bases separating them. CDR1 and CDR2 (germline): SGHTA, FQGNSA. The CDR3 protein is CATKDSLVSGANVLTF. In DNA form, the CDR3 reads TGTGCCACCAAGGATAGTCTAGTCTCTGGGGCCAACGTCCTGACTTTC.

The V gene is TRBV7-9, the J gene TRBJ1-6; 8 bases map to TRBD1. CDR3 length: 16 residues. V lost 2 bases to trimming and J lost 7 bases; unmatched junction nucleotides: 7. Per germline, CDR1 SEHNR and CDR2 FQNEAQ (reference sequence). The DNA for the CDR3 is TGTGCCAGCAGCTTATTGTCAGGGGGCCGCAATTCACCCCTCCACTTT. This gives the protein CASSLLSGGRNSPLHF.

The chain is built from TRBV5-1 and TRBJ1-6, with TRBD1 matching 7 bases. The V gene's germline CDR1 is SGHRS and CDR2 YFSETQ. Trimming took 4 bases from V and 4 from J; bases not matched to a gene: 5. The CDR3 is 15 amino acids. In nucleotides, the CDR3 is TGCGCCAGCAGCCTCCAGGGGGTATATAATTCACCCCTCCACTTT. This codes for CASSLQGVYNSPLHF.

As concerns this clone: Other DNA sequences of this sample code for an identical CDR3. The chain uses TRBV30 and TRBJ2-7; 8 bases fit TRBD2. V was clipped by 2 bases and J by 1 base; unmatched bases: 4. The CDR3 consists of 14 residues. From germline, CDR1 is GTSNPN and CDR2 SVGIG (reference sequence). DNA of the CDR3: TGTGCCTGGAGTCATAGCGGGATTTCCTACGAGCAGTACTTC. As protein: CAWSHSGISYEQYF. The variable domain in full, with the rest retrieved from reference TRBV30 and TRBJ2-7, is SQTIHQWPATLVQPVGSPLSLECTVEGTSNPNLYWYRQAAGRGLQLLFYSVGIGQISSEVPQNLSASRPQDRQFILSSKKLLLSDSGFYLCAWSHSGISYEQYFGPGTRLTVT.

The chain employs TRBV19 and TRBJ1-1; D gene uncertain. The CDR3 runs 13 residues. In germline, CDR1 is LNHDA, CDR2 SQIVND (reference sequence). V lost 6 bases, J lost 1 base, and 9 bases lay in between. The CDR3 here is CASSELRNTEAFF. DNA for the CDR3: TGTGCCAGTAGCGAGTTACGGAACACTGAAGCTTTCTTT.

This clone was seen only a few times. This chain joins TRBV18 and TRBJ1-2; 8 bases line up with TRBD1. This CDR3 is built from 14 residues. CDR1 is KGHSH and CDR2 is LQKENI in the germline V gene. The V and J ends lost 4 bases and 7 bases, in that order; junction bases with no gene match: 8. CDR3 residues: CASSQQEDRVGYTF. The CDR3 coding sequence is TGTGCCAGCTCACAACAAGAGGACAGGGTTGGCTACACCTTC.

Comment on this clone: This sample includes further DNA sequences coding for the same CDR3. This chain connects TRBV3-1 (or the pseudogene TRBV3-2) to TRBJ1-1; tentatively, D is TRBD1 (6 bases). This CDR3 is built from 15 residues. Looked up from germline, CDR1 is LGHDT and CDR2 is YNNKEL (reference sequence). V was pared by 4 bases and J by 7 bases, with 19 bases between. The CDR3 loop is CASSPKMDSLYEAFF. The DNA of the CDR3 is TGTGCCAGCAGCCCCAAAATGGACAGCTTATATGAAGCTTTCTTT.

This chain joins TRBV18 and TRBJ2-7, with 7 positions matching TRBD1. The CDR3 runs 24 residues. V shed 2 bases, J shed 2 bases, and the junction held 33 bases outside the gene matches. Germline values: CDR1 KGHSH, CDR2 LQKENI. In DNA, the CDR3 is TGTGCCAGCTCACCAGGGCGTGAGTTAATAGGGGGCGACCCCGGATGTTCACCTACCTACGAGCAGTACTTC. This gives the protein CASSPGRELIGGDPGCSPTYEQYF.

This chain joins TRBV5-4 and TRBJ2-1; 13 bases align to TRBD2. The CDR3 sequence is 15 residues long. CDR1 is SGHNT and CDR2 is YYREEE in the germline V gene (reference sequence). V shed 4 bases, J shed 4 bases, and the junction held 2 bases outside the gene matches. The CDR3 DNA reads TGTGCCAGCAGCCCGACTAGCGGGGGGTACAATGAGCAGTTCTTC. It yields the protein CASSPTSGGYNEQFF.

The chain combines TRBV11-2 with TRBJ1-2; TRBD1 agrees at 8 bases. This CDR3 spans 15 amino acids. Trimming took 2 bases from V and 7 from J; bases not matched to a gene: 9. Germline values: CDR1 SGHAT, CDR2 FQNNGV. DNA of the CDR3: TGTGCCAGCAGCTTACTCGGAACAGGGGGATCTGGCTACACCTTC. This codes for CASSLLGTGGSGYTF.

For this clone: Distinct nucleotide sequences in the sample also encode this CDR3. The chain is built from TRBV29-1 and TRBJ1-1, with D possibly being TRBD1 (5 bases). Germline V CDR1 and CDR2: SQVTM, ANQGSEA. This CDR3 has 10 residues. Trimming pared 6 bases from V and 5 bases from J, leaving 7 bases between. CDR3 bases: TGCAGCGTGGGGGGAACTGAAGCTTTCTTT. Residues: CSVGGTEAFF.